This T cell receptor beta chain comes out of a study of regulatory T cells in long-lasting Graves disease. In the study overall: Patients met the persistent Graves' disease definition after over 5 years of antithyroid drugs with positive TSH receptor antibodies.

Points from the study as a whole: A greater number of public clonotypes (roughly 2,800) was shared by persistent patients than by new patients (just over 950).

Regarding this clonotype: Its target is unknown.

Sequencing libraries for TCR beta were prepared with iRepertoire HTBI primers and Arm-PCR of CDR3 regions. TCRdb fed the multiplex PCR reads into MiXCR, producing one record per CDR3 protein. The sample lists more than 300,000 distinct CDR3 sequences, roughly 24% occurring once. The time point denotes: persistent/refractory GD, antithyroid drugs over 5 years with positive TRAb. Preparation of the TCR library used RNA extracted from PBMCs. V was cut by 0 bases and J by 4 bases, with 16 bases left in between. CDR3 size: 16 residues. Germline CDR1 reads SGHDT; CDR2 reads YYEEEE. Sequencing was performed on peripheral blood mononuclear cells (PBMCs), taken when the disease was refractory, from a patient treated with antithyroid drugs. This sequence joins TRBV5-6 and TRBJ1-1, with a weak D call TRBD1 (5 bases). This TCR was recovered from a woman between 35 and 50 years old with Graves disease. CDR3 region: CASSLVVGEASTEAFF. For the CDR3, the DNA is TGTGCCAGCAGCTTGGTGGTGGGGGAGGCAAGCACTGAAGCTTTCTTT.